This TCR beta chain was found in a study of OX40 agonist ivuxolimab in advanced cancers. Between the trimmed V and J ends, which lost 7 bases and 6 bases, there was a span of 13 bases. This CDR3 region has 12 residues. The germline CDR1 and CDR2 sequences are SGDLS and YYNGEE. The data were produced by immunoSEQ multiplex PCR, yet TCRdb's version contains in-frame clones alone and is incomplete. This repertoire shows about 22,000 clones, approximately 88% found once; its top ten account for roughly 36%. The sample holds a few counts of this clone. The clonotype comes from an adult with an advanced solid tumor such as melanoma, head and neck, liver or kidney cancer. The source material was CD4+ or CD8+ T cells sorted from blood, sampled in a trial of the OX40 agonist ivuxolimab. The chain combines TRBV9 with TRBJ1-2; a weak D match, TRBD1 (5 bases). DNA of the CDR3: TGTGCCAGCGGGGCGGTTGGAGATGGCTACACCTTC. It translates to CASGAVGDGYTF.